Listed here is a single TCR beta chain. The CDR3 covers 12 residues. From germline, CDR1 is SGHTA and CDR2 FQGTGA. Trimming took 3 bases from V and 6 from J, leaving 7 bases between them. This specimen comes from a study of blood T cell repertoires in COVID-19. Study overall: T cells, B-cell-depleted T cells, or PBMCs supplied cDNA or gDNA.

As handled by the study authors: From reference gene primer amplification, estimates of nucleated cell counts were derived. TCRdb's copy holds only in-frame clones and misses some; the assay was immunoSEQ multiplex PCR. For V, J and clone size, that table is used; D and trimming come from the DNA. The sample carries about 190,000 clones, about 80% recorded once. This TCR came from a man aged 55 to 70 with acute or convalescent COVID-19. The chain uses TRBV7-3 and TRBJ2-3; D remains ambiguous. What was sequenced was peripheral blood. CDR3: CASSFGRDTQYF. The CDR3 DNA is TGTGCCAGCAGCTTCGGCAGGGATACGCAGTATTTT.